The sequence of this T cell receptor (beta chain) was determined in a study of tumor-infiltrating lymphocytes in primary liver carcinoma. Broader study findings: Tumor region pairs showed greater overlap than either tumor-adjacent or tumor-blood pairs did.

Production of TCR beta cDNA used 400 to 600 ng total RNA together with a constant-region primer. ARM-PCR was slightly modified, and three nested multiplex PCR rounds with it gave rise to the TCR beta libraries. A C-beta reverse primer was combined with TRBV1-TRBV30 forward primers in the first two PCR rounds, and each round had around 11 cycles. TCRdb re-derived calls from the multiplex PCR reads in MiXCR, one entry per CDR3 protein. Of more than 70,000 distinct CDR3 sequences in the sample, approximately 77% were seen once. To note about this clonotype: Its antigen is still unknown. At one boundary the junction diverges from the germline segment, which might be a read error.

Starting material for RNA and DNA co-extraction consisted of roughly 18-34 mg of unsorted bulk tissue. The CDR3 runs 13 residues. Germline CDR1 and CDR2: MDHEN and SYDVKM. The chain is built from TRBV28 and TRBJ2-5; possibly TRBD2 for D (6 bases). This clonotype was obtained from a man aged 40-49 years with primary liver carcinoma and hepatitis B virus infection. Sequences were obtained from liver tumor tissue from sampling region 1. Sample subset: tumor region T1, superior pole. CDR3 DNA sequence: TGTGCCAGCAGTTCTAGCGTTCATGAGAGCCAGTACTTC. Its protein is CASSSSVHESQYF.